This is a list of T cell receptor beta chains from one sample in a study of Graves' ophthalmopathy and Graves' hyperthyroidism. TCRdb re-derived calls from the multiplex PCR reads in MiXCR, one entry per CDR3 protein. The sample includes about 640,000 distinct CDR3 sequences, over 40% of them seen just once. The specimen was peripheral blood. Receptor source: an adult man with Graves' ophthalmopathy. Both conserved end residues are part of each CDR3. D genes are given only for firm matches. The size field is filled for only some rows; it gives once, few, many or a size class.

cdr3_length,v_call,d_call,j_call,clone_size,cdr3_nt,cdr3_aa
11,TRBV7-9,TRBD1,TRBJ1-6,-,TGTGCCAGCAGCTCCGACAGGGGGCTCCACTTT,CASSSDRGLHF
15,TRBV9,TRBD2,TRBJ2-7,few,TGTGCCAGCAGCCCAGAAAGCGGGGGCTCCTACGAGCAGTACTTC,CASSPESGGSYEQYF
12,TRBV19,-,TRBJ1-1,many,TGTGCCAGTAGTACCTTGGGGACTGAAGCTTTCTTT,CASSTLGTEAFF
15,TRBV12-3/TRBV12-4,TRBD2,TRBJ2-7,few,TGTGCCAGCAGTTTCGTAGGGACTAATTCGGCCGAGCAGTACTTC,CASSFVGTNSAEQYF
17,TRBV7-8,TRBD1,TRBJ1-2,-,TGTACCAGCAGCTTGCCGCGGACAGGGGGCGGATTCTATGGCTACACCTTC,CTSSLPRTGGGFYGYTF
14,TRBV11-2,TRBD1,TRBJ2-5,many,TGTGCCAGCAGCACGGGACAGGCACAAGAGACCCAGTACTTC,CASSTGQAQETQYF
14,TRBV7-9,-,TRBJ2-5,-,TGTGCCAGCAGTTTGAGTACAGGAGATCAGCCCCAGTACTTC,CASSLSTGDQPQYF
17,TRBV5-1,TRBD2,TRBJ2-7,-,TGCGCCAGCAGCCCGGGACTAGCGGGGGGGCCAGGCAACGAGCAGTACTTC,CASSPGLAGGPGNEQYF
14,TRBV2,TRBD1,TRBJ1-2,many,TGTGCCAGCAGTGTCCCCAGGGGGACTTATGGCTACACCTTC,CASSVPRGTYGYTF
17,TRBV7-9,TRBD1,TRBJ1-1,once,TGTGCCAGCAGCTTGGCGGGGACAGGACCACTGAACACTGAAGCTTTCTTT,CASSLAGTGPLNTEAFF
16,TRBV10-3,TRBD1,TRBJ1-2,-,TGTGCCATCAGCCGGGACAGGGGCAGGCCAAACTATGGCTACACCTTC,CAISRDRGRPNYGYTF
14,TRBV7-9,-,TRBJ1-1,many,TGTGCCAGCAGCTTACCCCCCGGCGGCACTGAAGCTTTCTTT,CASSLPPGGTEAFF
14,TRBV19,-,TRBJ1-3,-,TGTGCCAGCAGCGGGGGGGTTGGTGGAAACACCATATATTTT,CASSGGVGGNTIYF
18,TRBV7-8,TRBD2,TRBJ2-3,-,TGTGCCAGCAGCCCCCATCCCAGGACTAGCGGAAGAGGAGATACGCAGTATTTT,CASSPHPRTSGRGDTQYF
14,TRBV7-2,-,TRBJ2-3,-,TGTGCCAGCAGCCGCTCCGGCGCGGCAGATACGCAGTATTTT,CASSRSGAADTQYF